Below, 25 T cell receptor beta chains from the same sample are listed, as sequenced in a study of Ad26.COV2.S vaccination and SARS-CoV-2 variants. Treatment indicated: some 20 received Ad26.COV2.S at low or high dose, single or two shots; roughly five received placebo; per-sample allocation not given. Vaccine and placebo recipients were sampled on day 63 after the first injection. Sequencing used immunoSEQ multiplex PCR; TCRdb keeps in-frame clones, though not all of them. The table includes hundreds of thousands of clones, more than 70% detected once. Sequenced material: peripheral blood, taken in a trial of Ad26.COV2.S vaccine versus placebo. The receptor set was obtained from a person aged 18-60 years who received the Ad26.COV2.S COVID-19 vaccine or a placebo.

The rearrangement uses TRBV24-1 and TRBJ2-2, with 7 bases matching TRBD1. CDR1 and CDR2 from the germline V gene are KGHDR and SFDVKD. The CDR3 has 19 amino acids. Germline trimming cut 4 bases from V and 4 bases from J; bases unmatched to any gene: 17. This CDR3 is CATSETYIVDRDATGELFF. The CDR3 DNA reads TGTGCCACCAGTGAAACCTACATAGTCGACAGGGATGCCACCGGGGAGCTGTTTTTT.

The chain combines TRBV6-1 with TRBJ1-1; D uncertain. Trimming stripped 2 bases from V and 11 bases from J, with 12 bases between. CDR1 and CDR2 (germline): MNHNS, SASEGT. This CDR3 has 12 residues. CDR3 region: CASSEPPAGAFF. The CDR3 DNA sequence: TGTGCCAGCAGTGAACCCCCGGCGGGGGCTTTCTTT.

The table lists this clone with many counts. This chain uses TRBV19 with TRBJ2-1; D ambiguous. CDR3 size: 15 residues. Germline CDR1 reads LNHDA; CDR2 reads SQIVND (reference sequence). Trimming shortened V by 7 bases and J by 7 bases, and 20 bases separated the two germline ends. CDR3 nucleotides: TGTGCCAGTATGCTACTCGGCGATGTGGAGAATGAGCAGTTCTTC. Its translation is CASMLLGDVENEQFF.

This chain connects TRBV5-6 to TRBJ1-4, with D perhaps matching TRBD1 (5 bases). Germline V gives CDR1 SGHDT, CDR2 YYEEEE. The CDR3 totals 15 residues. Trimming removed 2 bases from V and 4 bases from J, with 12 bases in between. The CDR3 region is CASSFIRDFNEKLFF. The DNA of the CDR3 is TGTGCCAGCAGCTTTATCAGGGACTTTAATGAAAAACTGTTTTTT.

Details on this clone: Within the sample, other DNA sequences also encode this same CDR3. The chain employs TRBV5-1 and TRBJ2-7; 9 bases match TRBD1. The junction had 5 bases not matched to a gene; V was cut back by 0 bases and J by 4 bases. The CDR3 has 15 residues. The germline V gene has CDR1 SGHRS and CDR2 YFSETQ. CDR3 loop: CASSLAPGQGYEQYF. The CDR3 DNA follows: TGCGCCAGCAGCTTGGCGCCGGGACAGGGTTACGAGCAGTACTTC.

The V gene is TRBV6-2 or TRBV6-3, the J gene TRBJ1-5, with D maybe TRBD1 (6 bases). Trimming cost V 2 bases and J 7 bases, with 18 bases left between them. The CDR3 spans 16 residues. Germline assignment: CDR1 MNHEY and CDR2 SVGEGT. CDR3: CASSYGRDKYYQPQHF. In DNA form, the CDR3 reads TGTGCCAGCAGTTACGGCCGGGACAAATATTACCAGCCCCAGCATTTT.

The chain uses TRBV9 and TRBJ2-3, with 11 nucleotides matching TRBD2. Germline V CDR1 and CDR2: SGDLS, YYNGEE. The CDR3 extends over 16 amino acids. V shed 3 bases, J shed 2 bases, and the junction held 5 bases outside the gene matches. CDR3 nucleotide sequence: TGTGCCAGCAGCGCAAGGGGACTAGCGGACACAGATACGCAGTATTTT. This gives the protein CASSARGLADTDTQYF.

This sequence joins TRBV10-3 and TRBJ1-1; no clear D. The CDR3 spans 14 residues. From germline, CDR1 is ENHRY and CDR2 SYGVKD. V was trimmed by 6 bases and J by 5 bases, leaving 16 bases between them. The DNA for the CDR3 is TGTGCCATCAGCCCTAGAGGGTCGGGGACTGAAGCTTTCTTT. Translating gives CAISPRGSGTEAFF.

The chain joins TRBV19 to TRBJ1-5, with D uncertain. Germline CDR1 LNHDA, CDR2 SQIVND (reference sequence). The V end was cut by 7 bases, the J end by 3 bases, with 16 bases between. This CDR3 is 15 amino acids long. The CDR3 DNA reads TGTGCCAGTAAGCCCCGGGATAATTTCAATCAGCCCCAGCATTTT. Protein: CASKPRDNFNQPQHF.

The J gene is TRBJ2-5, the V gene TRBV20-1, with D perhaps TRBD2 (6 bases). The CDR3 runs 13 residues. V was clipped by 3 bases and J by 1 base, with 9 bases between them. Germline V gene data show CDR1 as DFQATT and CDR2 as SNEGSKA (reference sequence). The CDR3 nucleotides read TGCAGTGCTAGTGGGGGGTCCCAAGAGACCCAGTACTTC. This codes for CSASGGSQETQYF.

V and J are TRBV7-8 and TRBJ1-2; a weak D match, TRBD1 (5 bases). The ends were cut back, 0 bases at V and 6 bases at J, with 23 bases in the middle. This CDR3 is 18 amino acids long. Looked up from germline, CDR1 is SGHVS and CDR2 is FQNEAQ. The CDR3 sequence is CASSLAGLTTYSSDGYTF. CDR3 DNA sequence: TGTGCCAGCAGCTTAGCGGGACTCACCACCTATAGCTCTGATGGCTACACCTTC.

This chain connects TRBV25-1 to TRBJ1-1; D gene ambiguous. The CDR3 is 13 amino acids. V lost 0 bases to trimming and J lost 1 base, with 3 bases between them. The germline V gene encodes CDR1 MGHDK and CDR2 SYGVNS. CDR3 residues: CASSEYRNTEAFF. The CDR3 DNA follows: TGTGCCAGCAGTGAATATAGGAACACTGAAGCTTTCTTT.

V and J are TRBV27 and TRBJ1-5; D may be TRBD1 (5 bases). The germline CDR1 and CDR2 sequences are MNHEY and SMNVEV (reference sequence). V was trimmed by 4 bases and J by 0 bases, leaving 10 bases between them. The length of the CDR3 is 15 residues. The CDR3 DNA reads as TGTGCCAGCAGTTCGCAGGGTTATAGCAATCAGCCCCAGCATTTT. It is translated as CASSSQGYSNQPQHF.

This chain connects TRBV9 to TRBJ2-1; D is uncertain. This CDR3 has 16 residues. Trimming left V 4 bases short and J 4 bases short, with 18 bases between. Looked up from germline, CDR1 is SGDLS and CDR2 is YYNGEE. CDR3 sequence reads: CASSTRTAAGYNEQFF. The CDR3 region has the DNA TGTGCCAGCAGCACCCGGACCGCGGCCGGTTACAATGAGCAGTTCTTC.

The V and J genes are TRBV4-3 and TRBJ2-7; no clear D gene. This CDR3 spans 16 amino acids. The germline V gene encodes CDR1 LGHNA and CDR2 YSLEER. V was clipped by 0 bases and J by 0 bases, with 12 bases between them. The CDR3 DNA follows: TGCGCCAGCAGCCAAGATACTTTGAGCGCCTCCTACGAGCAGTACTTC. It codes for CASSQDTLSASYEQYF.

The chain links TRBV5-1 to TRBJ2-5, with 12 bases matching TRBD2. This CDR3 spans 18 amino acids. Per germline, CDR1 SGHRS and CDR2 YFSETQ. With V trimmed by 2 bases and J by 1 base, 9 bases remained unmatched. DNA of the CDR3: TGCGCCAGCAGCTTCCTTCCGCCGACTAGCGGGGGCCAAGAGACCCAGTACTTC. As protein: CASSFLPPTSGGQETQYF. Supplemented by reference TRBV5-1 and TRBJ2-5, the full variable domain reads KAGVTQTPRYLIKTRGQQVTLSCSPISGHRSVSWYQQTPGQGLQFLFEYFSETQRNKGNFPGRFSGRQFSNSRSEMNVSTLELGDSALYLCASSFLPPTSGGQETQYFGPGTRLLVL.

In its sample, this clone was seen a few times. The CDR3 DNA reads TGCGCCAGCAGCTCCCCGGGACAGCCCTACGAGCAGTACTTC. The encoded protein is CASSSPGQPYEQYF. The chain uses TRBV5-1 and TRBJ2-7; 7 bases agree with TRBD1. V lost 3 bases to trimming and J lost 2 bases; unmatched junction nucleotides: 5. The CDR3 length is 14 residues. CDR1 SGHRS and CDR2 YFSETQ come from the germline V gene.

The chain links TRBV11-2 to TRBJ2-2; 8 nucleotides agree with TRBD2. This CDR3 contains 14 residues. Germline loops: CDR1 SGHAT, CDR2 FQNNGV. V was pared by 3 bases and J by 8 bases, with 5 bases of the junction left unmatched. CDR3 region: CASSFPGGPGELFF. The CDR3 DNA sequence: TGTGCCAGCAGCTTCCCGGGAGGGCCGGGGGAGCTGTTTTTT.

The CDR3 is CASTLQRTSTDTQYF. The CDR3 nucleotides are TGTGCCAGCACGTTGCAGCGTACTAGCACAGATACGCAGTATTTT. The rearrangement uses TRBV6-5 and TRBJ2-3; D is undetermined. V dropped 7 bases and J dropped 0 bases, with 14 bases sitting between them. The CDR3 is made up of 15 amino acids. CDR1 is MNHEY, CDR2 SVGAGI, per germline.

The V call is TRBV29-1, the J call TRBJ1-5; TRBD1 matches at 7 bases. Germline V gene sequence: CDR1 SQVTM, CDR2 ANQGSEA. The CDR3 covers 13 residues. The junction had 6 bases not matched to a gene; V was cut back by 6 bases and J by 4 bases. CDR3 sequence (DNA): TGCAGCGTAGATCAGGGGGTAAATCAGCCCCAGCATTTT. Translated, it gives CSVDQGVNQPQHF. The complete variable domain, with remaining parts taken from reference TRBV29-1 and TRBJ1-5, reads SAVISQKPSRDICQRGTSLTIQCQVDSQVTMMFWYRQQPGQSLTLIATANQGSEATYESGFVIDKFPISRPNLTFSTLTVSNMSPEDSSIYLCSVDQGVNQPQHFGDGTRLSIL.

This clone came up a few times. V and J are TRBV7-9 and TRBJ1-5; no reliable D call. Trimming removed 7 bases from V and 1 base from J, with 11 bases in between. Germline V gene lookup returns CDR1 SEHNR and CDR2 FQNEAQ (reference sequence). The CDR3 contains 14 residues. CDR3 amino acids: CASTQSESNQPQHF. The CDR3 DNA follows: TGTGCCAGCACCCAGTCGGAGAGCAATCAGCCCCAGCATTTT.

This chain connects TRBV9 to TRBJ2-2, with 10 bases lining up with TRBD2. CDR3 size: 14 residues. Germline V lookup: CDR1 SGDLS, CDR2 YYNGEE. Trimming removed 5 bases from V and 7 bases from J; junction bases left unmatched: 5. The chain's CDR3 is CASSGGLAVGELFF. The DNA for the CDR3 is TGTGCCAGCAGTGGCGGACTAGCGGTCGGGGAGCTGTTTTTT.

The CDR3 loop reads CASSSGTGVWDTGELFF. The CDR3, as DNA: TGTGCCAGCAGCTCTGGGACAGGGGTTTGGGACACCGGGGAGCTGTTTTTT. V usage is TRBV11-2 and J usage is TRBJ2-2; 10 nucleotides align to TRBD1. Germline-derived CDR1 and CDR2 are SGHAT and FQNNGV. The CDR3 covers 17 residues. V was pared by 4 bases and J by 3 bases, with 8 bases of the junction left unmatched.

The chain combines TRBV10-3 with TRBJ2-7, with D possibly matching TRBD1 (6 bases). The CDR3 contains 14 residues. From germline, CDR1 is ENHRY and CDR2 SYGVKD. Between the trimmed V and J ends, which lost 11 bases and 5 bases, there was a span of 22 bases. CDR3 DNA sequence: TGTGCCGCCAGACGACAGGTCCGGGGCGACGAGCAGTACTTC. Its protein is CAARRQVRGDEQYF.

The DNA of the CDR3 is TGTGCCAGCAGGCACCCACAGGGGCCCCAGCATTTT. Protein product: CASRHPQGPQHF. The rearrangement links TRBV2 to TRBJ1-5; the D gene is possibly TRBD1 (6 bases). This CDR3 region has 12 residues. Trimming left V 6 bases short and J 9 bases short, with 12 bases between. Germline lookup yields CDR1 SNHLY and CDR2 FYNNEI. Drawing the rest from reference TRBV2 and TRBJ1-5, the complete variable domain is EPEVTQTPSHQVTQMGQEVILRCVPISNHLYFYWYRQILGQKVEFLVSFYNNEISEKSEIFDDQFSVERPDGSNFTLKIRSTKLEDSAMYFCASRHPQGPQHFGDGTRLSIL.